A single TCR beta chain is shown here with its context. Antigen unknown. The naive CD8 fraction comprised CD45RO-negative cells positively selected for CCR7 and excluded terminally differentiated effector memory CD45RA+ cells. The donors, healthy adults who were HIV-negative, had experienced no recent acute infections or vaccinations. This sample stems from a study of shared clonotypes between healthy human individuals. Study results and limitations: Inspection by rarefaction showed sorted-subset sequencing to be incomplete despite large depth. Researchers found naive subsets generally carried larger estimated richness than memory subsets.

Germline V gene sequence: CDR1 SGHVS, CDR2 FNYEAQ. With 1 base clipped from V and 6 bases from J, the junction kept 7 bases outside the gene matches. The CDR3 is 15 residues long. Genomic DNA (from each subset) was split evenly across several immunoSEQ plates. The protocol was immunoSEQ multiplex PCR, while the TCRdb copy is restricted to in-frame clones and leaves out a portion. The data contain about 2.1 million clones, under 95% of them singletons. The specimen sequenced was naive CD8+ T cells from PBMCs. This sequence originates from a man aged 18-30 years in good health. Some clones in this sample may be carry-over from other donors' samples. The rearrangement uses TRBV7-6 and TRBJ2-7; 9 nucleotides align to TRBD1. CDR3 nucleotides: TGTGCCAGCAGCTTAGGCCGGGACAGGGATGTCGAGCAGTACTTC. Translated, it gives CASSLGRDRDVEQYF.